This T cell receptor beta chain was recovered during a study of blood T cell repertoires in COVID-19 (dated by TCRdb to 2020 to 2021). For context, the study as a whole: The collaborator samples originated in the United States, Italy and Spain and spanned the acute and convalescent phases of COVID-19. The material from the prospective study consisted of cDNA or gDNA derived from T cells, B-cell-depleted T cells, or PBMCs. Subjects who had been exposed to COVID-19, were actively infected with it, or had recovered from it provided the deeply sampled blood TCRbeta repertoires that made up the dataset. The repertoires were released in a freely available public database intended as a resource for research on the immune response to SARS-CoV-2. The samples were drawn from the first 160 participants of the ongoing ImmuneRACE study and from more than 1,000 subjects provided by 6 global collaborators. A de-identified subject ID, COVID-19 status, age in years and sex were almost always included in the sample metadata. Where HLA class I and class II types were available, the types were taken from metadata supplied by the sample provider, not from assay-based typing.

The CDR3 runs 14 residues from the cysteine to the phenylalanine. Only the CDR3 portion is preserved as DNA: 42 bases, with reading frame beginning at the first base. V is cut by 1 base and J by 3 bases, and the space between the germline ends is 6 bases. The germline V gene encodes CDR1 LGHDT and CDR2 YNNKEL (reference sequence). Each collaborating institution followed its own protocols to collect whole blood in K2EDTA tubes. For TCRbeta analysis, collaborators shipped samples as frozen whole blood, isolated PBMCs, or DNA extracted from either of those sample types. TCRbeta CDR3 regions were amplified from genomic DNA by means of the immunoSEQ Assay, a bias-controlled multiplex PCR. Processing in the source paper ran as follows. The number of nucleated cells in each sample was estimated by amplification of reference gene primers within the assay. To quantify the absolute abundance of each unique TCRbeta CDR3 rearrangement, sequence reads were collapsed and filtered. For each sample, productive Simpson clonality was calculated by taking the square root of Simpson's diversity index across productive rearrangements. TCRdb retrieved this table from immuneACCESS and kept in-frame rearrangements only. Not all clones are present; in checked studies, unresolved V genes account for under half, and no reason is known for the remainder. For V, J and clone size, that table is used; D and trimming come from the DNA. This sample is represented by 50,000 to 70,000 clones; around 90% of them were singletons. The top ten hold more than 9% of the sample.

What the research found in general, with its limitations: The amount of clinical and demographic metadata varied by source and participant and was provided uncurated.

On this clone: Which antigen it targets is not known. Base qualities were left out, and no much larger clone turns up one base away.

This TCR derives from a woman over 75 with active COVID-19. The chain uses TRBV3-1 (or the pseudogene TRBV3-2) and TRBJ2-2, with no confident D gene call. The specimen was peripheral blood. The bases read TGTGCCAGCAGCCAAGTTTCATACACCGGGGAGCTGTTTTTT. Its translation is CASSQVSYTGELFF.